A selection of T cell receptor beta chains follows, all from one sample in a study of T cell responses to AZD1222 COVID-19 vaccine. Only in-frame clones appear in the TCRdb table, and some are missing; sequencing was by immunoSEQ multiplex PCR. The table lists 140,000 to 150,000 clones, 92% of them singletons, with 3.5% to 4.5% in the top ten. The source material was peripheral blood, sampled on day 0 of AZD1222 vaccination. These receptors all stem from an adult in good health. The CDR3 runs from the conserved cysteine through the conserved F or W. A D gene is named only where the DNA matches it firmly. Not every row has a clone size; where given, it reads once, few, many or a size class.

v_call	clone_size	j_call	d_call	cdr3_aa	cdr3_nt
TRBV14	.	TRBJ2-1	.	CASSQMGGTREQFF	TGTGCCAGCAGCCAGATGGGGGGCACGCGTGAGCAGTTCTTC
TRBV5-1	.	TRBJ1-4	.	CASSLDGLSVNEKLFF	TGCGCCAGCAGCCTAGATGGGCTCTCCGTAAATGAAAAACTGTTTTTT
TRBV3-1/TRBV3-2	.	TRBJ1-3	.	CASSHNTVTGNTIYF	TGTGCCAGCAGCCATAACACAGTTACTGGAAACACCATATATTTT
TRBV27	.	TRBJ2-3	TRBD2	CASSLRLGTSGTDTQYF	TGTGCCAGCAGTTTAAGATTAGGGACTAGCGGCACAGATACGCAGTATTTT
TRBV19	.	TRBJ2-6	.	CASSQAGWIGANVLTF	TGTGCCAGTAGCCAGGCAGGCTGGATTGGGGCCAACGTCCTGACTTTC
TRBV5-1	.	TRBJ2-6	TRBD1	CASSLSGTGTGTNVLTF	TGCGCCAGCAGCTTATCGGGAACCGGGACAGGGACCAACGTCCTGACTTTC
TRBV15	.	TRBJ2-3	TRBD2	CATSRPSGATDTQYF	TGTGCCACCAGCAGACCTAGCGGAGCCACAGATACGCAGTATTTT
TRBV24-1	.	TRBJ2-3	.	CATSDSPADTQYF	TGTGCCACCAGTGATTCCCCCGCAGATACGCAGTATTTT
TRBV19	.	TRBJ2-7	.	CASSAGGPYEQYF	TGTGCCAGTAGTGCTGGCGGGCCGTACGAGCAGTACTTC
TRBV6-2/TRBV6-3	.	TRBJ2-7	.	CASSYGRTEQYF	TGTGCCAGCAGTTACGGCCGAACCGAGCAGTACTTC
TRBV29-1	.	TRBJ2-3	TRBD1	CSVTGGPDTQYF	TGCAGCGTGACAGGGGGACCAGATACGCAGTATTTT
TRBV7-2	.	TRBJ2-1	.	CASGHRLGGNEQFF	TGTGCCAGCGGCCACCGACTAGGGGGCAATGAGCAGTTCTTC
TRBV11-3	.	TRBJ2-3	.	CASSLGRAFTDTQYF	TGTGCCAGCAGCTTGGGCAGGGCCTTCACAGATACGCAGTATTTT
TRBV9	.	TRBJ1-2	.	CASSSRPYGYTF	TGTGCCAGCAGCAGCCGCCCCTATGGCTACACCTTC
TRBV3-1/TRBV3-2	.	TRBJ1-1	.	CASSQDSRNTEAFF	TGTGCCAGCAGCCAAGACTCCAGAAACACTGAAGCTTTCTTT
TRBV9	.	TRBJ2-1	TRBD2	CASSVAGTSGSGYNEQFF	TGTGCCAGCAGCGTAGCTGGGACTAGCGGGAGTGGCTACAATGAGCAGTTCTTC
TRBV5-4	once	TRBJ2-3	.	CASSPGPDLDTQYF	TGTGCCAGCAGCCCAGGTCCAGACCTTGATACGCAGTATTTT
TRBV27	.	TRBJ1-5	TRBD1	CASSRAGTGGSQPQHF	TGTGCCAGCAGCCGCGCCGGGACAGGGGGGAGTCAGCCCCAGCATTTT
TRBV5-4	.	TRBJ1-1	TRBD1	CASSPRSGGTEAFF	TGTGCCAGCAGCCCGAGGTCAGGGGGCACTGAAGCTTTCTTT
TRBV5-4	.	TRBJ1-3	TRBD1	CASSNPGGGNTIYF	TGTGCCAGCAGCAACCCAGGGGGTGGAAACACCATATATTTT
TRBV5-1	.	TRBJ2-6	TRBD2	CASVRGDLSSSGANVLTF	TGCGCCAGCGTCCGGGGGGATCTTTCAAGCTCTGGGGCCAACGTCCTGACTTTC
TRBV4-1	once	TRBJ1-6	.	CASSQEGQINSPLHF	TGCGCCAGCAGCCAAGAGGGCCAGATAAATTCACCCCTCCACTTT
TRBV2	.	TRBJ2-3	TRBD2	CASTSGSRADTQYF	TGTGCCAGCACCAGCGGGAGCCGGGCAGATACGCAGTATTTT
TRBV28	.	TRBJ2-7	.	CASSFEGGAMTYEQYF	TGTGCCAGCAGTTTCGAAGGGGGGGCGATGACCTACGAGCAGTACTTC
TRBV7-2	.	TRBJ1-2	.	CASSLSLGGNYGYTF	TGTGCCAGCAGCTTATCCTTGGGGGGAAACTATGGCTACACCTTC
TRBV2	.	TRBJ2-1	TRBD2	CASRALAGAYNEQFF	TGTGCCAGCAGGGCACTAGCGGGAGCCTACAATGAGCAGTTCTTC
TRBV6-6	.	TRBJ1-3	.	CASTQRGSSGNTIYF	TGTGCCAGCACCCAACGGGGTTCTTCTGGAAACACCATATATTTT
TRBV6-5	.	TRBJ2-1	TRBD2	CASRLAGGSYNEQFF	TGTGCCAGCAGGCTAGCGGGAGGTTCTTACAATGAGCAGTTCTTC
TRBV28	.	TRBJ2-7	.	CASSSPSLGTSSREQYF	TGTGCCAGCAGTTCCCCCTCTCTAGGGACATCTTCCCGGGAGCAGTACTTC
TRBV19	.	TRBJ1-6	.	CASSHGGDFSPLHF	TGTGCCAGTTCCCACGGGGGGGATTTTTCACCCCTCCACTTT